This T cell receptor (beta chain) was sequenced in a study of cytomegalovirus exposure and HLA in healthy donors (dated by TCRdb to about 2017). Background for the entire study: The 670 or so repertoires of the first cohort and the 110 or so validation repertoires were produced on the same platform, according to a later analysis. The aim of the study was to test whether cataloging public T cell receptors could identify signatures of past pathogen exposure. Along with the 666-subject first cohort, a separate validation cohort of around 110 different subjects was used. To predict cytomegalovirus infection status, the study brought together high-throughput TCR immunosequencing, statistical association of individual TCRs with disease status, and machine learning. General study outcomes and caveats: A later analysis lacked HLA typing for the validation cohort, so it scored co-occurrence in that cohort across all 120 or so repertoires. Subsequent analysis determined that TCRs grouped into clusters in the first cohort also showed a tendency toward co-occurrence across the roughly 120 validation repertoires, and 94% of cluster scores exceeded 0. Most TCR sequences were observed very rarely across donors, whereas some public TCRs were present in many individuals. According to the authors, the approach could potentially be generalized to other disease states and immunological phenotypes. In vitro tests confirmed that three of the cytomegalovirus-associated TCR beta chains recognize cytomegalovirus antigens. The classifier was reported to diagnose cytomegalovirus status with high specificity and sensitivity in both the original and validation cohorts. In the study, about 150 TCR beta chains were listed as associated with cytomegalovirus.

Measured from the cysteine to the phenylalanine, the CDR3 is 15 residues long. The kept DNA is CDR3 alone, 45 bases in frame from the first base. CDR1 is given as SGHTA and CDR2 as FQGNSA, both from the germline V gene. V ends up 2 bases short and J 7 bases short, with an unmatched junction base count of 7. Separate from the approximately 700-subject first cohort, the validation cohort of 90 to 150 subjects was the group to which the donors belonged. Turning to this clone: What antigen it recognizes has not been identified. Per-nucleotide qualities are absent, and no much larger clonotype sits a single base away.

The library was produced with the immunoSEQ multiplex PCR assay. On the authors' methods: A statistical classification framework was built to diagnose cytomegalovirus status from the catalog of TCR beta chain sequences. TCRdb retrieved this table from immuneACCESS and kept in-frame rearrangements only. Not all clones are present; in checked studies, unresolved V genes account for under half, and no reason is known for the remainder. That table gives V, J and clone size, and the DNA gave D and trimming. Recorded for this sample are 75,000 to 90,000 clones; 95% of them occurred a single time. More than 0.6% of the sample goes to the ten largest clones.

The chain uses TRBV7-2 and TRBJ1-5; 8 bases in the middle match TRBD1. The sample consisted of PBMCs. The sequence was obtained from a woman between 18 and 29 years old in good health and CMV-seronegative. The CDR3 corresponds to CASSLQTGGGQPQHF. The base sequence is TGTGCCAGCAGCTTACAAACAGGGGGTGGCCAGCCCCAGCATTTT.